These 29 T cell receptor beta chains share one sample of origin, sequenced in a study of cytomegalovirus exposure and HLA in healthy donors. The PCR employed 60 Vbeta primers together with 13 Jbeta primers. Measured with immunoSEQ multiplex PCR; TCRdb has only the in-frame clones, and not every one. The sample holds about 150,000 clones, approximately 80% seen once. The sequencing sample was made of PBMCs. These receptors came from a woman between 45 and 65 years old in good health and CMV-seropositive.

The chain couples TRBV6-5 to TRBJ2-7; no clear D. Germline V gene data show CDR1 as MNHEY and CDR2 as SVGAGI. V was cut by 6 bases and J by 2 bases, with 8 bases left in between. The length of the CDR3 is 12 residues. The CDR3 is CASRETAYEQYF. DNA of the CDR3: TGTGCCAGCAGGGAGACCGCCTACGAGCAGTACTTC.

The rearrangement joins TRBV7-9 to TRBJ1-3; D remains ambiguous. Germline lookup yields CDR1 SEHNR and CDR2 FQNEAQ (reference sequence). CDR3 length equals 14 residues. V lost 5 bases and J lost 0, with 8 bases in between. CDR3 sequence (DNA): TGTGCCAGCAGCCGGGATTTCTCTGGAAACACCATATATTTT. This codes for CASSRDFSGNTIYF.

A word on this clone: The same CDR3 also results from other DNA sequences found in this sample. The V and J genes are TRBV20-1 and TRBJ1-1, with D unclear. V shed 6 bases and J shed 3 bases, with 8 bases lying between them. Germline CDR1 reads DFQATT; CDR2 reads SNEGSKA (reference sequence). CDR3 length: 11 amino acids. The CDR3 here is CSAGGDTEAFF. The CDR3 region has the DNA TGCAGTGCGGGAGGAGACACTGAAGCTTTCTTT.

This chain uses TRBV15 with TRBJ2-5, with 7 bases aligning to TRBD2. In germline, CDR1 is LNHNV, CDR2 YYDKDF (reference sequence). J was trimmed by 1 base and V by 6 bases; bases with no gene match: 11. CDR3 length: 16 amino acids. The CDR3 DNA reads TGTGCCACCAGTCTAACCGGGGGGTCCATCCAAGAGACCCAGTACTTC. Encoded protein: CATSLTGGSIQETQYF. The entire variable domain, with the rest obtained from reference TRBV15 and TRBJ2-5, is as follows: DAMVIQNPRYQVTQFGKPVTLSCSQTLNHNVMYWYQQKSSQAPKLLFHYYDKDFNNEADTPDNFQSRRPNTSFCFLDIRSPGLGDTAMYLCATSLTGGSIQETQYFGPGTRLLVL.

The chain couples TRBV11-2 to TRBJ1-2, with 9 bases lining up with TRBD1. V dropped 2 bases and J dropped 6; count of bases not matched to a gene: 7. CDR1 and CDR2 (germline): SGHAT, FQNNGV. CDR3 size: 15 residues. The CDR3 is CASSLTRDRVNGYTF. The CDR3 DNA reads TGTGCCAGCAGCTTAACCCGGGACAGGGTGAATGGCTACACCTTC.

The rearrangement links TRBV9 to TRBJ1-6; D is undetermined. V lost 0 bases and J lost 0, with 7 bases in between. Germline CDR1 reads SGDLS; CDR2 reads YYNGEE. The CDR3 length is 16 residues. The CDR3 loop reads CASSVDGSSYNSPLHF. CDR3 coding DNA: TGTGCCAGCAGCGTAGATGGTAGCTCCTATAATTCACCCCTCCACTTT.

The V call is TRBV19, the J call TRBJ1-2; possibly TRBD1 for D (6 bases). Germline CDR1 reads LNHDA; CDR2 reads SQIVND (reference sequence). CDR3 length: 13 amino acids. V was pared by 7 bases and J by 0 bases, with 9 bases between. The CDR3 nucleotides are TGTGCCAGTAACGGACAGACTAACTATGGCTACACCTTC. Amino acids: CASNGQTNYGYTF.

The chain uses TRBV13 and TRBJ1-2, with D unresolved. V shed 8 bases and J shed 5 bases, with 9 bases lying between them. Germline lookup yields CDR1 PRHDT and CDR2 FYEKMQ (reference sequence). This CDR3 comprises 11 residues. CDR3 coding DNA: TGTGCCAGCGCGGGGATTTATGGCTACACCTTC. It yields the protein CASAGIYGYTF. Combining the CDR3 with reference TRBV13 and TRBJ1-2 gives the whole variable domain AAGVIQSPRHLIKEKRETATLKCYPIPRHDTVYWYQQGPGQDPQFLISFYEKMQSDKGSIPDRFSAQQFSDYHSELNMSSLELGDSALYFCASAGIYGYTFGSGTRLTVV.

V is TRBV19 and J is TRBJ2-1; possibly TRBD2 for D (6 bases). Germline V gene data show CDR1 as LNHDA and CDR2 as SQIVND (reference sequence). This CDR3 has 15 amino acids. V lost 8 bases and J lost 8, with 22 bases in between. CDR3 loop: CASCVSGTLFDEQFF. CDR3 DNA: TGTGCCAGTTGCGTTAGCGGAACCCTTTTCGATGAGCAGTTCTTC.

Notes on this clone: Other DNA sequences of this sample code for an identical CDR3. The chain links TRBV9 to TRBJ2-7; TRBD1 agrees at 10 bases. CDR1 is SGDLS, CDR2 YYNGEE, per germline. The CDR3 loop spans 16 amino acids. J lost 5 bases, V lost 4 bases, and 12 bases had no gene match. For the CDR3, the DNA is TGTGCCAGCAGCCCGAAAGGTGGGACAGGGGTGAACGAGCAGTACTTC. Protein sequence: CASSPKGGTGVNEQYF.

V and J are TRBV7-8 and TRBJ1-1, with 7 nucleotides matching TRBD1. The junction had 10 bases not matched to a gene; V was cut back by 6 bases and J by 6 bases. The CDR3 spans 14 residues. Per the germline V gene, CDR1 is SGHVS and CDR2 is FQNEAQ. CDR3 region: CASSLNKGASEAFF. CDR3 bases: TGTGCCAGCAGTCTAAATAAGGGGGCCTCTGAAGCTTTCTTT.

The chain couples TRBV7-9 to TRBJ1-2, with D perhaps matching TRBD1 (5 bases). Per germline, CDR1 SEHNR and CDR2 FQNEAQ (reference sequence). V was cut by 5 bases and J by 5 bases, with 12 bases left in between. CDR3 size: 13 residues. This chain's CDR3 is CASSQADRYGYTF. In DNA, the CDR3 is TGTGCCAGCAGCCAAGCTGACAGATATGGCTACACCTTC.

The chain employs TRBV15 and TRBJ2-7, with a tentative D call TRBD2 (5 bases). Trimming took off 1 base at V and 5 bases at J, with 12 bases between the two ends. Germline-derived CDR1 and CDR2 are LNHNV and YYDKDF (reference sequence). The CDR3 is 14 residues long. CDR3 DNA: TGTGCCACCAGCAGAGGGAGGTCTCCCGACGAGCAGTACTTC. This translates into CATSRGRSPDEQYF.

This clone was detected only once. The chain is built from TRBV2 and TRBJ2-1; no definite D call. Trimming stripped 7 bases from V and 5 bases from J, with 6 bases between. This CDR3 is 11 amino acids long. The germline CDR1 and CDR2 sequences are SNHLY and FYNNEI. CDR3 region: CASKSNNEQFF. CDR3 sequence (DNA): TGTGCCAGCAAATCTAACAATGAGCAGTTCTTC.

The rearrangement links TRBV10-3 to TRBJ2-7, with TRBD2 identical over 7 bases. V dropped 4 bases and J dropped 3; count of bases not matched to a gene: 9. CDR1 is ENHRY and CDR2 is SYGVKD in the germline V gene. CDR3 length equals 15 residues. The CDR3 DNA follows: TGTGCCATCAGTGGGTTCGCGGGGGAAATCTACGAGCAGTACTTC. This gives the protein CAISGFAGEIYEQYF.

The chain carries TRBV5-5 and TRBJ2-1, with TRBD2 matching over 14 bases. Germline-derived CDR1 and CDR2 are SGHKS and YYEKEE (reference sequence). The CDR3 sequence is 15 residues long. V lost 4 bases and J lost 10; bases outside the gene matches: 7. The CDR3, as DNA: TGTGCCAGCAGCCCTGGGACTAGCGGGGGCGAAGAGCAGTTCTTC. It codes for CASSPGTSGGEEQFF.

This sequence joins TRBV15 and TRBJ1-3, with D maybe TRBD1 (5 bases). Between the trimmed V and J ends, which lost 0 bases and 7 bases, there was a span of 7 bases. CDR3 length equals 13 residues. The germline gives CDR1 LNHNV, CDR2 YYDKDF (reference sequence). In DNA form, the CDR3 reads TGTGCCACCAGCAGAGATAACAGGAACACCATATATTTT. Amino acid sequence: CATSRDNRNTIYF.

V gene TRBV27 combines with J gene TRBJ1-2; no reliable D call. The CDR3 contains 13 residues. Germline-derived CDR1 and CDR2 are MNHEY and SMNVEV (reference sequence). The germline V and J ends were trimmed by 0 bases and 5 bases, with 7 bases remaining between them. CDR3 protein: CASSLSAKYGYTF. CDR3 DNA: TGTGCCAGCAGTTTATCGGCAAAATATGGCTACACCTTC.

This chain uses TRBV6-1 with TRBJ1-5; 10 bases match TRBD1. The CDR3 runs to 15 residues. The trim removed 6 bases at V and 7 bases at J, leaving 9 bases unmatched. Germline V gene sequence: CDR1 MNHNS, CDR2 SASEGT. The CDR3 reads CASSARDRGLQPQHF. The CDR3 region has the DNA TGTGCCAGCAGCGCAAGGGACAGGGGATTGCAGCCCCAGCATTTT.

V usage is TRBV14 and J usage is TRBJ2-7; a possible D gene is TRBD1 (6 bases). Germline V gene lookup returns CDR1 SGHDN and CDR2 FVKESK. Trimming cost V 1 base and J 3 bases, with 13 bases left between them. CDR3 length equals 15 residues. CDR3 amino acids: CASSQGQGRDYEQYF. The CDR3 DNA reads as TGTGCCAGCAGCCAAGGGCAGGGGAGAGACTACGAGCAGTACTTC. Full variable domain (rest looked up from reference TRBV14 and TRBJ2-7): EAGVTQFPSHSVIEKGQTVTLRCDPISGHDNLYWYRRVMGKEIKFLLHFVKESKQDESGMPNNRFLAERTGGTYSTLKVQPAELEDSGVYFCASSQGQGRDYEQYFGPGTRLTVT.

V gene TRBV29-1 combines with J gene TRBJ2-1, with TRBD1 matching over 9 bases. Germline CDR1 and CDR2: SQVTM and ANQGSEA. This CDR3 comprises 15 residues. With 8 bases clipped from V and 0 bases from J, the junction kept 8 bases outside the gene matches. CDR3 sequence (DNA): TGCAGCTCAAGTGACAGGGGGAGCTCCTACAATGAGCAGTTCTTC. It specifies CSSSDRGSSYNEQFF.

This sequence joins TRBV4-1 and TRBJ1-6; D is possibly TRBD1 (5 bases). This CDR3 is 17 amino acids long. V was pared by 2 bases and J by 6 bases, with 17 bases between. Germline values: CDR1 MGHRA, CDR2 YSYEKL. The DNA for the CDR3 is TGCGCCAGCAGCCAACGGTCGGGGGGTTTTGCTAATTCACCCCTCCACTTT. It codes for CASSQRSGGFANSPLHF.

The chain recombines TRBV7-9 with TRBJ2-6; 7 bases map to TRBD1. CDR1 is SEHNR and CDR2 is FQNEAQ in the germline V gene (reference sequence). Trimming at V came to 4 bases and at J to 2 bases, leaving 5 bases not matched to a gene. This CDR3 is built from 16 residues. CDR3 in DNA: TGTGCCAGCAGCTATGAAGGGGGCGCTGGGGCCAACGTCCTGACTTTC. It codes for CASSYEGGAGANVLTF.

DNA for the CDR3: TGTGCCAGTAGCCCCGCGGGGGGGGCAAAAAATGAGCAGTTCTTC. This gives the protein CASSPAGGAKNEQFF. The rearrangement joins TRBV19 to TRBJ2-1; 9 bases align to TRBD2. The CDR3 length is 15 residues. Germline CDR1 and CDR2: LNHDA and SQIVND (reference sequence). V gave up 6 bases and J gave up 7 bases; unmatched junction bases: 10.

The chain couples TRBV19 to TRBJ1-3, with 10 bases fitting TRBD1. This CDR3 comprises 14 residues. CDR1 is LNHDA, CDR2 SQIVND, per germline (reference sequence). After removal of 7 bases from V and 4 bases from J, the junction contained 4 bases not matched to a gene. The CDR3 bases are TGTGCCAGTACTCCGGGACAGGGGGGAAACACCATATATTTT. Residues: CASTPGQGGNTIYF. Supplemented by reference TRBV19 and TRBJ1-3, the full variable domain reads DGGITQSPKYLFRKEGQNVTLSCEQNLNHDAMYWYRQDPGQGLRLIYYSQIVNDFQKGDIAEGYSVSREKKESFPLTVTSAQKNPTAFYLCASTPGQGGNTIYFGEGSWLTVV.

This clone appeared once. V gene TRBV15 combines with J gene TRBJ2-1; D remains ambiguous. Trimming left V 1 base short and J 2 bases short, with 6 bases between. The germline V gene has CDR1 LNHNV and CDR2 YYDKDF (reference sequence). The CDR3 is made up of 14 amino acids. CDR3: CATSRVAAYNEQFF. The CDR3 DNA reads TGTGCCACCAGCAGAGTAGCAGCCTACAATGAGCAGTTCTTC.

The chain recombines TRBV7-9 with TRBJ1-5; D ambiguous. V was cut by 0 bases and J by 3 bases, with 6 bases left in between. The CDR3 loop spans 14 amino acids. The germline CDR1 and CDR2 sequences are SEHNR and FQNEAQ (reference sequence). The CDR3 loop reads CASSLAGLNQPQHF. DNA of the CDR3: TGTGCCAGCAGCTTAGCCGGTCTCAATCAGCCCCAGCATTTT.

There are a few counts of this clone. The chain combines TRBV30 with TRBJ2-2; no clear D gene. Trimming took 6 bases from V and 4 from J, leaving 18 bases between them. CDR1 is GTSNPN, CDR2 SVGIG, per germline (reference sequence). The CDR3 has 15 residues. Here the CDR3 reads CACNKLRRPTGELFF. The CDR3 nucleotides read TGTGCCTGCAATAAGTTAAGGCGGCCCACCGGGGAGCTGTTTTTT.

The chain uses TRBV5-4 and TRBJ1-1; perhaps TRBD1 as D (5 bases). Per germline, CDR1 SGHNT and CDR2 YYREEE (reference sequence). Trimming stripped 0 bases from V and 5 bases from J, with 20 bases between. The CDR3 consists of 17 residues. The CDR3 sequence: CASSLAGQGWMGTEAFF. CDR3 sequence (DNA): TGTGCCAGCAGCTTGGCCGGGCAGGGTTGGATGGGAACTGAAGCTTTCTTT.